The 14 T cell receptor beta chains presented below share a single source sample, sequenced in a study of beta chain features in type 1 diabetes. General observations from the study: When Type 1 diabetes patients were examined, their TCRB CDR3s proved moderately but significantly shorter in all four CD4+ subsets.

These receptors' antigens are unknown. Reverse transcribing all isolated RNA meant expressed TCRB transcripts were sequenced. TCRdb keeps only in-frame clones here, not all; method: immunoSEQ multiplex PCR. The sample includes around 280,000 clones, about 15% of them seen just once. The sequenced sample consisted of naive CD4+ T cells from blood. The receptors come from a man between 18 and 35 years old with type 1 diabetes.

J is TRBJ2-3 and V is TRBV7-2, with D uncertain. V lost 3 bases to trimming and J lost 0 bases, with 10 bases between them. The CDR3 has 15 residues. Germline CDR1 reads SGHTA; CDR2 reads FQGNSA. DNA for the CDR3: TGTGCCAGCAGCTTGAGTCCCGGTAGCACAGATACGCAGTATTTT. Translated, it gives CASSLSPGSTDTQYF. Filled out from reference TRBV7-2 and TRBJ2-3, the complete variable domain reads GAGVSQSPSNKVTEKGKDVELRCDPISGHTALYWYRQSLGQGLEFLIYFQGNSAPDKSGLPSDRFSAERTGGSVSTLTIQRTQQEDSAVYLCASSLSPGSTDTQYFGPGTRLTVL.

This chain joins TRBV29-1 and TRBJ2-7, with D possibly TRBD2 on 5 matching bases. CDR1 is SQVTM, CDR2 ANQGSEA, per germline. The CDR3 loop spans 13 amino acids. V was cut by 6 bases and J by 6 bases, with 18 bases left in between. CDR3: CSVAPRFEGEQYF. For the CDR3, the DNA is TGCAGCGTAGCCCCACGGTTTGAGGGCGAGCAGTACTTC.

The V gene is TRBV15, the J gene TRBJ2-7, with 9 nucleotides matching TRBD1. Germline V gene lookup returns CDR1 LNHNV and CDR2 YYDKDF (reference sequence). Trimming cost V 1 base and J 3 bases; bases outside gene matches: 4. The CDR3 is 15 residues long. CDR3 sequence reads: CATSRGGQGSYEQYF. The CDR3 region has the DNA TGTGCCACCAGCAGAGGGGGACAGGGAAGCTACGAGCAGTACTTC.

V gene TRBV5-4 combines with J gene TRBJ2-3, with a weak D call TRBD2 (5 bases). Germline CDR1 SGHNT, CDR2 YYREEE (reference sequence). The V and J ends lost 2 bases and 2 bases respectively, with 15 bases between them. The CDR3 loop spans 16 amino acids. The CDR3: CASSFSPGAVTDTQYF. The CDR3 bases are TGTGCCAGCAGCTTCTCGCCTGGAGCGGTCACAGATACGCAGTATTTT.

This sequence joins TRBV18 and TRBJ1-2; D uncertain. This CDR3 is built from 14 residues. Germline V CDR1 and CDR2: KGHSH, LQKENI. V gave up 3 bases and J gave up 3 bases, with 11 bases separating them. Written as DNA, the CDR3 is TGTGCCAGCTCACCGGCACAGAGTTACTATGGCTACACCTTC. It translates to CASSPAQSYYGYTF.

This clone was found a few times. V and J are TRBV7-2 and TRBJ2-5, with D possibly matching TRBD2 (5 bases). The V end lost 5 bases, the J end lost 4 bases, and 11 bases lay between the germline ends. This CDR3 contains 13 residues. CDR1 and CDR2 from the germline V gene are SGHTA and FQGNSA. The CDR3 sequence: CASSPLAPETQYF. The CDR3 region has the DNA TGTGCCAGCAGCCCCCTAGCCCCAGAGACCCAGTACTTC. The whole variable domain, filled in from reference TRBV7-2 and TRBJ2-5, reads GAGVSQSPSNKVTEKGKDVELRCDPISGHTALYWYRQSLGQGLEFLIYFQGNSAPDKSGLPSDRFSAERTGGSVSTLTIQRTQQEDSAVYLCASSPLAPETQYFGPGTRLLVL.

The chain recombines TRBV5-6 with TRBJ2-1; 9 bases map to TRBD1. The CDR3 sequence is 15 residues long. Looked up from germline, CDR1 is SGHDT and CDR2 is YYEEEE. The J segment lost 7 bases and the V segment lost 1 base, leaving 6 bases of the junction unmatched. The CDR3 nucleotides read TGTGCCAGCAGCTTGCGACAGGGGGGATGGAATGAGCAGTTCTTC. Translated: CASSLRQGGWNEQFF.

This clone was seen only a few times. The CDR3 DNA reads as TGTGCCAGCAGCTGGGACAGGGTTATCGGGGAGCTGTTTTTT. Its translation: CASSWDRVIGELFF. The rearrangement uses TRBV7-9 and TRBJ2-2, with TRBD1 identical over 9 bases. The CDR3 runs 14 residues. CDR1 SEHNR and CDR2 FQNEAQ come from the germline V gene (reference sequence). The ends lost 4 bases at V and 7 bases at J; junction bases unmatched: 4.

This clone has a handful of counts. The chain recombines TRBV30 with TRBJ2-3; TRBD2 matches 9 bases. The length of the CDR3 is 16 residues. CDR1 is GTSNPN, CDR2 SVGIG, per germline (reference sequence). The trim removed 5 bases at V and 4 bases at J, leaving 13 bases unmatched. DNA for the CDR3: TGTGCCTGGTCACGGGGGGCTAGCGGGAATGCAGATACGCAGTATTTT. It yields the protein CAWSRGASGNADTQYF.

The chain recombines TRBV5-4 with TRBJ2-1, with TRBD2 matching 9 bases. J lost 9 bases, V lost 4 bases, and 14 bases had no gene match. The CDR3 loop spans 16 amino acids. The germline V gene has CDR1 SGHNT and CDR2 YYREEE (reference sequence). The CDR3 DNA is TGTGCCAGCAGCCGGAGGGGGCGGGAGGGCCCCGGTGAGCAGTTCTTC. Protein sequence: CASSRRGREGPGEQFF.

In its sample, this clone was seen a few times. The V and J genes are TRBV30 and TRBJ2-2; D perhaps matches TRBD2 (6 bases). V lost 4 bases and J 2 bases, leaving 11 bases between the germline ends. This CDR3 has 14 residues. CDR1 is GTSNPN and CDR2 is SVGIG in the germline V gene (reference sequence). The CDR3 DNA sequence: TGTGCCTGGAAAGGAGGGGTTAACACCGGGGAGCTGTTTTTT. Protein: CAWKGGVNTGELFF.

The J gene is TRBJ2-3, the V gene TRBV5-1; 10 bases are shared with TRBD2. The V segment lost 4 bases and the J segment 3 bases; nucleotides outside the gene matches: 2. CDR3 length: 14 amino acids. CDR1 SGHRS and CDR2 YFSETQ come from the germline V gene. CDR3 loop: CASSQAGGTDTQYF. CDR3 DNA: TGCGCCAGCAGCCAAGCGGGAGGGACAGATACGCAGTATTTT.

The chain uses TRBV4-1 and TRBJ2-2; 9 nucleotides agree with TRBD1. CDR1 is MGHRA and CDR2 is YSYEKL in the germline V gene. With V trimmed by 1 base and J by 5 bases, 2 bases remained unmatched. The length of the CDR3 is 15 residues. The CDR3 loop reads CASSQGDRVTGELFF. For the CDR3, the DNA is TGCGCCAGCAGCCAAGGGGACAGGGTTACCGGGGAGCTGTTTTTT.

This clone was counted a few times. The V and J genes are TRBV2 and TRBJ1-6; unclear D gene. V was pared by 2 bases and J by 9 bases, with 11 bases between. The CDR3 sequence is 14 residues long. CDR1 is SNHLY and CDR2 is FYNNEI in the germline V gene. The CDR3 DNA is TGTGCCAGCAGTGAAATCGGGTTCGGTTCACCCCTCCACTTT. This translates into CASSEIGFGSPLHF.